These 15 T cell receptor beta chains share one sample of origin, sequenced in a study of shared clonotypes between healthy human individuals. The table came from immunoSEQ multiplex PCR; TCRdb's copy has only in-frame clones and leaves some out. The sample holds more than 2 million clones, about 95% seen once. Cells designated naive CD8 were CD45RO-negative and were positively selected for CCR7, with terminally differentiated effector memory CD45RA+ cells excluded. Material for sequencing was naive CD8+ T cells sorted from blood. The receptors here all came from a young man in good health.

The gene calls are TRBV19 and TRBJ2-7; D might be TRBD2 (5 bases). This CDR3 contains 14 residues. Germline V gene sequence: CDR1 LNHDA, CDR2 SQIVND (reference sequence). The V end lost 3 bases, the J end lost 3 bases, and 12 bases lay between the germline ends. The CDR3 coding sequence is TGTGCCAGTAGTATCCGGGGTGGCTTCTACGAGCAGTACTTC. Its translation is CASSIRGGFYEQYF.

The chain links TRBV6-1 to TRBJ2-1; TRBD2 agrees at 9 bases. CDR1 MNHNS and CDR2 SASEGT come from the germline V gene. Trimming at V came to 8 bases and at J to 8 bases, leaving 13 bases not matched to a gene. The CDR3 is 15 residues long. CDR3 loop: CASASGAGGPYEQFF. In nucleotides, the CDR3 is TGTGCCAGCGCCTCCGGGGCGGGAGGGCCCTATGAGCAGTTCTTC.

The chain recombines TRBV13 with TRBJ2-2; D is unresolved. The V gene lost 4 bases and the J gene lost 3 bases, with 3 bases spanning the gap. The CDR3 has 12 residues. Looked up from germline, CDR1 is PRHDT and CDR2 is FYEKMQ (reference sequence). The CDR3 protein is CASSYDTGELFF. The DNA for the CDR3 is TGTGCCAGCAGCTACGACACCGGGGAGCTGTTTTTT. Variable domain in full (rest from reference TRBV13 and TRBJ2-2): AAGVIQSPRHLIKEKRETATLKCYPIPRHDTVYWYQQGPGQDPQFLISFYEKMQSDKGSIPDRFSAQQFSDYHSELNMSSLELGDSALYFCASSYDTGELFFGEGSRLTVL.

This clone was counted a single time. This chain connects TRBV10-2 to TRBJ2-7; tentatively, D is TRBD1 or TRBD2 (5 bases each). The CDR3 has 13 residues. Per the germline V gene, CDR1 is WSHSY and CDR2 is SAAADI. V lost 8 bases and J 2 bases, leaving 13 bases between the germline ends. As DNA, the CDR3 is TGCGCCAGCTCCAACCGGGACCCCTACGAGCAGTACTTC. This gives the protein CASSNRDPYEQYF.

This clone was recorded only once. CDR3 DNA: TGTGCCATCAGTGAGCCTGACGGGGCCCCGGGCACTGAAGCTTTCTTT. Amino acid sequence: CAISEPDGAPGTEAFF. The chain joins TRBV10-3 to TRBJ1-1, with D possibly being TRBD1 (5 bases). Germline CDR1 is ENHRY and CDR2 is SYGVKD. There are 16 residues in the CDR3. Trimming stripped 2 bases from V and 4 bases from J, with 17 bases between.

The chain joins TRBV19 to TRBJ2-7; D is possibly TRBD1 (5 bases). The V and J ends lost 2 bases and 0 bases respectively, with 8 bases between them. This CDR3 comprises 14 residues. Germline CDR1 is LNHDA and CDR2 is SQIVND (reference sequence). The DNA of the CDR3 is TGTGCCAGTAGTATAACGACAGTCTCCTACGAGCAGTACTTC. Encoded protein: CASSITTVSYEQYF.

The chain couples TRBV9 to TRBJ2-2; the match to TRBD2 covers 8 bases. Looked up from germline, CDR1 is SGDLS and CDR2 is YYNGEE. This CDR3 has 16 amino acids. V lost 0 bases to trimming and J lost 6 bases; unmatched junction nucleotides: 7. The CDR3 reads CASSVGRVAGPGELFF. The CDR3 DNA is TGTGCCAGCAGCGTAGGCAGGGTAGCGGGGCCCGGGGAGCTGTTTTTT.

The chain recombines TRBV19 with TRBJ1-5, with D perhaps matching TRBD1 (6 bases). V gave up 5 bases and J gave up 7 bases, with 21 bases separating them. Germline V gene lookup returns CDR1 LNHDA and CDR2 SQIVND (reference sequence). The CDR3 extends over 16 amino acids. The CDR3: CASSVNRVALEQPQHF. Here the CDR3 DNA reads TGTGCCAGTAGTGTAAACAGGGTTGCCTTAGAACAGCCCCAGCATTTT.

V usage is TRBV6-5 and J usage is TRBJ2-5; unclear D gene. Per germline, CDR1 MNHEY and CDR2 SVGAGI. CDR3 length: 15 amino acids. Trimming took off 5 bases at V and 5 bases at J, with 18 bases between the two ends. The CDR3 loop is CASSLVRAPWETQYF. CDR3 coding DNA: TGTGCCAGCAGTCTTGTCCGGGCCCCCTGGGAGACCCAGTACTTC.

The chain employs TRBV6-7 and TRBJ2-2; D unclear. TRBV6-7 is an ORF for which the function is uncertain. This CDR3 has 12 amino acids. The ends were cut back, 6 bases at V and 6 bases at J, with 8 bases in the middle. This CDR3 is CASSYGPGELFF. CDR3 in DNA: TGTGCCAGCAGCTATGGACCCGGGGAGCTGTTTTTT.

CDR3 protein: CASSYSFRGSEKLFF. In DNA form, the CDR3 reads TGTGCCAGCAGTTACTCTTTCAGGGGAAGTGAAAAACTGTTTTTT. The genes are TRBV6-5 and TRBJ1-4; D perhaps matches TRBD1 (6 bases). The CDR3 length is 15 residues. Germline CDR1 reads MNHEY; CDR2 reads SVGAGI. Trimming cost V 0 bases and J 7 bases, with 12 bases left between them.

The gene calls are TRBV27 and TRBJ2-2; 8 bases fit TRBD2. J gave up 1 base and V 10 bases, and 14 bases lay outside the gene matches. CDR3 length: 17 residues. CDR1 is MNHEY, CDR2 SMNVEV, per germline (reference sequence). The CDR3 nucleotides read TGTGCCACCACCTGGATTAGCGGGGTTCGGAACACCGGGGAGCTGTTTTTT. This sequence encodes CATTWISGVRNTGELFF.

This chain connects TRBV2 to TRBJ2-5, with D unresolved. V lost 2 bases, J lost 1 base, and 8 bases lay in between. The CDR3 is 14 amino acids. Germline V gives CDR1 SNHLY, CDR2 FYNNEI. CDR3 region: CASSELTSQETQYF. In DNA form, the CDR3 reads TGTGCCAGCAGTGAACTCACGTCCCAAGAGACCCAGTACTTC.

The rearrangement uses TRBV11-2 and TRBJ1-2; no reliable D call. CDR1 and CDR2 (germline): SGHAT, FQNNGV. Trimming shortened V by 5 bases and J by 8 bases, and 21 bases separated the two germline ends. This CDR3 region has 15 residues. The CDR3: CASSRRGFPFDGYTF. The CDR3 nucleotides are TGTGCCAGCAGCCGCCGGGGATTCCCTTTTGACGGCTACACCTTC.

For this clone: This same CDR3 is encoded by further DNA sequences in the sample. The CDR3 bases are TGTGCCAGCAGTTTCCGGACGGGTGGCTACGAGCAGTACTTC. Translated: CASSFRTGGYEQYF. The chain combines TRBV27 with TRBJ2-7; the D is unclear. The CDR3 is 14 amino acids. With 3 bases removed from V and 3 bases from J, the gap between germline ends came to 12 bases. Germline V gene sequence: CDR1 MNHEY, CDR2 SMNVEV (reference sequence).